This T cell receptor (beta chain) was documented in a study of cytotoxic CD8 clonotypes in ibrutinib-treated CLL. TCRdb keeps only in-frame clones here, not all; method: immunoSEQ multiplex PCR. The table includes hundreds of thousands of clones, 70% detected once. The source of this sequence is a human donor with chronic lymphocytic leukemia. This material consisted of PBMCs, taken after 24 months of ibrutinib treatment.

DNA for the CDR3: TGTGCCAGTAGGACGGCTAGCGGGAGCTTAATAGATGAGCAGTTCTTC. Translation gives CASRTASGSLIDEQFF. The chain recombines TRBV19 with TRBJ2-1, with 10 bases fitting TRBD2. Unmatched junction bases numbered 13, after V lost 6 bases and J lost 8 bases. The CDR3 runs to 16 residues. The germline V gene encodes CDR1 LNHDA and CDR2 SQIVND (reference sequence). Combining the CDR3 with reference TRBV19 and TRBJ2-1 gives the whole variable domain DGGITQSPKYLFRKEGQNVTLSCEQNLNHDAMYWYRQDPGQGLRLIYYSQIVNDFQKGDIAEGYSVSREKKESFPLTVTSAQKNPTAFYLCASRTASGSLIDEQFFGPGTRLTVL.